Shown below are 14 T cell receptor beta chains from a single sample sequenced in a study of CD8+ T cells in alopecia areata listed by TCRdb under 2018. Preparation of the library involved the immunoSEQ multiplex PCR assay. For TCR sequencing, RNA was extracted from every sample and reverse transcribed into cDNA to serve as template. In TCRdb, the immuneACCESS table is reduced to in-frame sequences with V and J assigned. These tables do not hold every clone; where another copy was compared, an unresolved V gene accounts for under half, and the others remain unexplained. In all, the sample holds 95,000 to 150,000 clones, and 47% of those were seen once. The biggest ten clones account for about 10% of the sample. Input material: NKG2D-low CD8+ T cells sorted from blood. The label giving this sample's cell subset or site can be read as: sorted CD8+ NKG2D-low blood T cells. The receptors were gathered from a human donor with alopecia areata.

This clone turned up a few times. The CDR3, as DNA: TGTGCCAGCAGCTTTTCCTACGAGCAGTACTTC. Protein product: CASSFSYEQYF. V is TRBV7-2 and J is TRBJ2-7; D gene uncertain. The CDR3 is 11 amino acids. Germline values: CDR1 SGHTA, CDR2 FQGNSA. Deletions cut 3 bases from V and 1 base from J, with 1 base between.

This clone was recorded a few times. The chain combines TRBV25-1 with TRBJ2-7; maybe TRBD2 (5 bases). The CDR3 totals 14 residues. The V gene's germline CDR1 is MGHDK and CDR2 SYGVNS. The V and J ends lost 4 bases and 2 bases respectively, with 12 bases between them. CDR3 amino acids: CASSGTSKPYEQYF. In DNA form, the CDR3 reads TGTGCCAGCAGTGGCACTAGTAAACCCTACGAGCAGTACTTC.

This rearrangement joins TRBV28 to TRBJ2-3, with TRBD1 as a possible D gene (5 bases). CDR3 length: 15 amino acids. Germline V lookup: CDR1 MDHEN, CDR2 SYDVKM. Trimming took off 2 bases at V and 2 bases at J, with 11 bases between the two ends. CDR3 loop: CASSLGIQDTDTQYF. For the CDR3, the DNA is TGTGCCAGCAGTTTAGGCATACAGGACACAGATACGCAGTATTTT. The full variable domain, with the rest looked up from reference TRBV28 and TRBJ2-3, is DVKVTQSSRYLVKRTGEKVFLECVQDMDHENMFWYRQDPGLGLRLIYFSYDVKMKEKGDIPEGYSVSREKKERFSLILESASTNQTSMYLCASSLGIQDTDTQYFGPGTRLTVL.

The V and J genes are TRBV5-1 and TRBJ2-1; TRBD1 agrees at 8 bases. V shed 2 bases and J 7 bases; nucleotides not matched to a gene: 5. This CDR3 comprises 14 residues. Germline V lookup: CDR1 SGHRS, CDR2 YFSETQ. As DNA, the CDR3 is TGCGCCAGCAGCTTAGGAACAGGGGGGAATGAGCAGTTCTTC. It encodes CASSLGTGGNEQFF.

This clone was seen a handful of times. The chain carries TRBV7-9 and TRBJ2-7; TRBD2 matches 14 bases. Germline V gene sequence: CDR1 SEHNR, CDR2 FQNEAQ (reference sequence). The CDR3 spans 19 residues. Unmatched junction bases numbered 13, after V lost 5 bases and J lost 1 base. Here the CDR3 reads CASSPPGGTSGGFSYEQYF. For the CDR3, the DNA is TGTGCCAGCAGCCCCCCAGGGGGGACTAGCGGGGGATTTTCCTACGAGCAGTACTTC.

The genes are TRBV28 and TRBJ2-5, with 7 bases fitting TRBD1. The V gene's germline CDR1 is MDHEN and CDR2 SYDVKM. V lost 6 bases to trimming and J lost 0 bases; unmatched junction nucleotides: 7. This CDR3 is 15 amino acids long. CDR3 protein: CASSPGQRYQETQYF. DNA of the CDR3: TGTGCCAGCAGCCCGGGACAGAGGTACCAAGAGACCCAGTACTTC.

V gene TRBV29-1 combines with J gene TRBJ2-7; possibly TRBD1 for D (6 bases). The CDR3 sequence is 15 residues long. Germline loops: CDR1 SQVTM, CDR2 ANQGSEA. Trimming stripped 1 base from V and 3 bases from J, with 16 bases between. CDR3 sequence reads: CSVEGKPGQHYEQYF. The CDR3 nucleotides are TGCAGCGTTGAAGGGAAACCGGGACAACACTACGAGCAGTACTTC.

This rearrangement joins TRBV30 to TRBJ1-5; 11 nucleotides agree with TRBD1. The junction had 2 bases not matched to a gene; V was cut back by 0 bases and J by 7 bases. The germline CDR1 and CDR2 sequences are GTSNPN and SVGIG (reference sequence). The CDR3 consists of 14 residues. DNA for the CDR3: TGTGCCTGGAGTGTGGGACAGGGGGGCCAGCCCCAGCATTTT. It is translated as CAWSVGQGGQPQHF.

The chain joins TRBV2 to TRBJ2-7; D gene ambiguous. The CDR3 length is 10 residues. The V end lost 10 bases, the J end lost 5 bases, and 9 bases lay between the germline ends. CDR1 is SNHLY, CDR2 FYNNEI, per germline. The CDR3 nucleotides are TGTGCCATCCGACTTCACGAGCAGTACTTC. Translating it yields CAIRLHEQYF.

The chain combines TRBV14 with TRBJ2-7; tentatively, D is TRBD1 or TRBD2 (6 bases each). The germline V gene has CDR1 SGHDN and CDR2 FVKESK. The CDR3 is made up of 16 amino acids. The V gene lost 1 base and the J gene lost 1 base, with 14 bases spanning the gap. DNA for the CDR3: TGTGCCAGCAGCCAAGGGGGGGCCAGATTTTCCTACGAGCAGTACTTC. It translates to CASSQGGARFSYEQYF. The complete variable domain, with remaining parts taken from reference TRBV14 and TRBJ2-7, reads EAGVTQFPSHSVIEKGQTVTLRCDPISGHDNLYWYRRVMGKEIKFLLHFVKESKQDESGMPNNRFLAERTGGTYSTLKVQPAELEDSGVYFCASSQGGARFSYEQYFGPGTRLTVT.

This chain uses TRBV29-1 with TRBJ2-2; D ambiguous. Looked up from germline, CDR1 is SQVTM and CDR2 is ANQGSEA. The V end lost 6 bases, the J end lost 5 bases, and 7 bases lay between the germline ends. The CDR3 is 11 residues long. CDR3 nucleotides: TGCAGCGTCTCTGTGACCGGGGAGCTGTTTTTT. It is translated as CSVSVTGELFF.

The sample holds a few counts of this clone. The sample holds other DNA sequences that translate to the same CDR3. CDR3 amino acids: CSVEGLPYEQYF. The CDR3 region has the DNA TGCAGCGTTGAAGGTCTCCCCTACGAGCAGTACTTC. The chain is built from TRBV29-1 and TRBJ2-7, with D unresolved. The length of the CDR3 is 12 residues. V gave up 1 base and J gave up 2 bases, with 6 bases separating them. Germline values: CDR1 SQVTM, CDR2 ANQGSEA.

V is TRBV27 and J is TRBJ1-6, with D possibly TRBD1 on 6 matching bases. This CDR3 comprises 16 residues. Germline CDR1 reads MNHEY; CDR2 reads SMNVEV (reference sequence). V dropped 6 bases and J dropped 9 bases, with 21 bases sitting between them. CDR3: CASSPALGGLGSPLHF. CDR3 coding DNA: TGTGCCAGCAGCCCAGCGCTAGGGGGGCTGGGTTCACCCCTCCACTTT.

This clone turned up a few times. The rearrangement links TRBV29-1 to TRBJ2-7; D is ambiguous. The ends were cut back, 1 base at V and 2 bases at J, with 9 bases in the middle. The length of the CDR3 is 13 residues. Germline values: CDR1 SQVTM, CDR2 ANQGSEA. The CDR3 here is CSVEGDLTYEQYF. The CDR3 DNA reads TGCAGCGTTGAAGGCGACCTTACCTACGAGCAGTACTTC.